Below, 16 T cell receptor beta chains from the same sample are listed, as sequenced in a study of PD-1 blockade in classical Hodgkin lymphoma (dated by TCRdb to the early 2020s). Sample time point, as interpreted from the label and publication: cycle 4 day 1 (C4D1), after less than 7 weeks of nivolumab. Every trial patient had relapsed after autologous stem cell transplantation, and cohorts A, B and C differed in prior brentuximab vedotin exposure. The library was produced with the immunoSEQ multiplex PCR assay. Sourced from immuneACCESS, this table was stored by TCRdb with only in-frame sequences that have V and J called. A share of the clones is absent; for the studies checked, an unresolved V gene accounts for under half, and the remainder has no known explanation. This sample is represented by about 21,000 clones; 85% of them were singletons. The ten largest clones add up to approximately 12% of the sample.

The specimen comprised peripheral blood mononuclear cells (PBMCs), sampled before the fourth cycle of nivolumab. The receptors here all came from a human donor with classical Hodgkin lymphoma.

The chain joins TRBV6-5 to TRBJ2-3; 9 bases line up with TRBD2. The CDR3 sequence is 15 residues long. Germline values: CDR1 MNHEY, CDR2 SVGAGI. With 4 bases clipped from V and 0 bases from J, the junction kept 2 bases outside the gene matches. The CDR3 nucleotides read TGTGCCAGCAGTTTGGGACTAGCAAGCACAGATACGCAGTATTTT. Its protein product is CASSLGLASTDTQYF.

This clone has just one count. The V and J genes are TRBV4-3 and TRBJ2-2, with 9 bases matching TRBD2. The CDR3 runs to 16 residues. The V gene's germline CDR1 is LGHNA and CDR2 YSLEER. Trimming at V came to 4 bases and at J to 0 bases, leaving 3 bases not matched to a gene. The CDR3 region is CASSLGLAPNTGELFF. The CDR3 DNA reads as TGCGCCAGCAGCCTCGGACTAGCGCCGAACACCGGGGAGCTGTTTTTT.

The chain links TRBV10-3 to TRBJ2-5; D is perhaps TRBD1 or TRBD2 (5 bases each). V lost 0 bases and J lost 1, with 9 bases in between. The V gene's germline CDR1 is ENHRY and CDR2 SYGVKD. The CDR3 has 15 residues. The CDR3 region has the DNA TGTGCCATCAGTGAGTCTACTAGGGGCCAAGAGACCCAGTACTTC. Its translation: CAISESTRGQETQYF.

Turning to this clone: An end of the junction differs from the germline gene, which may be a read error. This sequence joins TRBV5-5 and TRBJ2-7; D might be TRBD1 or TRBD2, each matching 5 bases. The germline V gene has CDR1 SGHKS and CDR2 YYEKEE (reference sequence). The CDR3 contains 15 residues. The CDR3 region has the DNA TGTGCCAGCAGTTTGGGGACGGTAAGCTCCTACGAGCAGTACTTC. Translating it yields CASSLGTVSSYEQYF. Full variable domain (rest looked up from reference TRBV5-5 and TRBJ2-7): DAGVTQSPTHLIKTRGQQVTLRCSPISGHKSVSWYQQVLGQGPQFIFQYYEKEERGRGNFPDRFSARQFPNYSSELNVNALLLGDSALYLCASSLGTVSSYEQYFGPGTRLTVT.

This sequence joins TRBV6-6 and TRBJ1-1, with a tentative D call TRBD1 (5 bases). Trimming cost V 1 base and J 6 bases, with 12 bases left between them. This CDR3 has 14 amino acids. Germline-derived CDR1 and CDR2 are MNHNY and SVGAGI (reference sequence). The DNA of the CDR3 is TGTGCCAGCAGTTACTTTGACGGGGGATCTGAAGCTTTCTTT. Translation: CASSYFDGGSEAFF.

This clone was recorded once. This chain joins TRBV29-1 and TRBJ2-5, with D perhaps matching TRBD1 (5 bases). V lost 3 bases and J 0 bases, leaving 14 bases between the germline ends. CDR1 SQVTM and CDR2 ANQGSEA come from the germline V gene. The CDR3 contains 15 residues. The CDR3 nucleotides read TGCAGCGTTGACGAGGCAGGGTGGTACCAAGAGACCCAGTACTTC. As protein: CSVDEAGWYQETQYF.

The rearrangement joins TRBV9 to TRBJ2-5; D might be TRBD2 (5 bases). The germline V gene encodes CDR1 SGDLS and CDR2 YYNGEE. V gave up 4 bases and J gave up 2 bases, with 18 bases separating them. The CDR3 has 16 residues. CDR3 in amino acids: CASSPGNTVSQETQYF. CDR3 bases: TGTGCCAGCAGCCCCGGGAATACAGTCAGTCAAGAGACCCAGTACTTC.

The chain carries TRBV5-4 and TRBJ2-6; 8 nucleotides line up with TRBD1. CDR1 and CDR2 from the germline V gene are SGHNT and YYREEE (reference sequence). The junction had 6 bases not matched to a gene; V was cut back by 2 bases and J by 2 bases. CDR3 length equals 17 residues. CDR3 in amino acids: CASSFPGQGTGANVLTF. In nucleotides, the CDR3 is TGTGCCAGCAGCTTCCCAGGACAGGGAACTGGGGCCAACGTCCTGACTTTC. The variable domain in full, completed from reference TRBV5-4 and TRBJ2-6, reads ETGVTQSPTHLIKTRGQQVTLRCSSQSGHNTVSWYQQALGQGPQFIFQYYREEENGRGNFPPRFSGLQFPNYSSELNVNALELDDSALYLCASSFPGQGTGANVLTFGAGSRLTVL.

The J gene is TRBJ2-5, the V gene TRBV7-6; 9 nucleotides match TRBD1. J lost 4 bases, V lost 5 bases, and 5 bases had no gene match. Germline V gives CDR1 SGHVS, CDR2 FNYEAQ. This CDR3 is 14 amino acids long. The CDR3 spells CASSSRTGVETQYF. In nucleotides, the CDR3 is TGTGCCAGCAGCAGCAGGACAGGGGTAGAGACCCAGTACTTC.

This clone was found once. V is TRBV19 and J is TRBJ1-2; TRBD1 is a possible D gene (5 bases). This CDR3 has 16 amino acids. Trimming removed 4 bases at V and 8 bases at J, with 23 bases between. Germline V CDR1 and CDR2: LNHDA, SQIVND (reference sequence). The CDR3 coding sequence is TGTGCCAGTAGTACCCGACAGTTTGGGGCCCTAGAGGGCTACACCTTC. Amino acids: CASSTRQFGALEGYTF.

This clone was counted between two and nine times. This chain joins TRBV6-6 and TRBJ2-3; D is ambiguous. V shed 2 bases and J shed 13 bases, with 16 bases lying between them. This CDR3 has 13 amino acids. The germline gives CDR1 MNHNY, CDR2 SVGAGI (reference sequence). The CDR3 coding sequence is TGTGCCAGCAGTTACGGGAAGGGCCTAGATAAGTATTTT. Protein sequence: CASSYGKGLDKYF.

The chain combines TRBV6-1 with TRBJ1-3; no firm D call. CDR1 and CDR2 from the germline V gene are MNHNS and SASEGT. The CDR3 length is 16 residues. V shed 2 bases and J shed 1 base, with 12 bases lying between them. The CDR3 DNA sequence: TGTGCCAGCAGTGAATTCGCGACGGGGTCTGGAAACACCATATATTTT. It encodes CASSEFATGSGNTIYF.

The V and J genes are TRBV27 and TRBJ1-6; D unresolved. With 2 bases removed from V and 10 bases from J, the gap between germline ends came to 15 bases. Germline lookup yields CDR1 MNHEY and CDR2 SMNVEV (reference sequence). CDR3 size: 15 residues. This chain's CDR3 is CASSLLSAVESPLHF. DNA for the CDR3: TGTGCCAGCAGTTTACTCTCGGCCGTAGAGTCACCCCTCCACTTT.

This chain links TRBV9 with TRBJ1-4; no clear D. The germline gives CDR1 SGDLS, CDR2 YYNGEE. The CDR3 is made up of 16 amino acids. Trimming removed 3 bases from V and 4 bases from J, with 16 bases in between. DNA for the CDR3: TGTGCCAGCAGCGCAGCTGCGGAAACTTTTAATGAAAAACTGTTTTTT. Protein sequence: CASSAAAETFNEKLFF.

The rearrangement links TRBV18 to TRBJ2-3; TRBD1 is a possible D gene (6 bases). The V end lost 0 bases, the J end lost 3 bases, and 7 bases lay between the germline ends. This CDR3 region has 14 residues. Germline loops: CDR1 KGHSH, CDR2 LQKENI. The CDR3 DNA follows: TGTGCCAGCTCACCACCTCAGGGGACAGATACGCAGTATTTT. It is translated as CASSPPQGTDTQYF.

The chain carries TRBV5-1 and TRBJ1-3, with D perhaps TRBD1 (5 bases). From germline, CDR1 is SGHRS and CDR2 YFSETQ. The CDR3 covers 14 residues. Deletions cut 8 bases from V and 0 bases from J, with 12 bases between. DNA of the CDR3: TGCGCCAGTACTAAGGGGAGCTCTGGAAACACCATATATTTT. Its translation is CASTKGSSGNTIYF.